This TCR beta chain was obtained from a study of human CD8 memory T cell subsets. Findings and limits, study-wide: The sequencing covered T cell receptor beta chains alone.

The CDR3 runs 15 residues. Per the germline V gene, CDR1 is LNHNV and CDR2 is YYDKDF (reference sequence). Concerning this clonotype: The antigen is unknown.

Early memory CD8+ T cells that were CCR7+ PD-1+ TIGIT+ and had exhausted-like traits were the TPEX cells. It was from buffy coats of healthy donors that the PBMC came. By UMI-labeled 5' RACE, the TCR beta libraries were made. Each CDR3 protein gets one entry in TCRdb, which reprocessed the 5' RACE reads and gives no DNA. The table lists roughly 5,000 distinct CDR3 sequences. This clonotype was obtained from a human donor in good health. The specimen sequenced was CD8+ T cells from PBMCs. The chain combines TRBV15 with TRBJ2-1; TCRdb's assignment of TRBD2 cannot be checked, as there is no DNA. This CDR3 is CATSSRMGGMDEQFF.